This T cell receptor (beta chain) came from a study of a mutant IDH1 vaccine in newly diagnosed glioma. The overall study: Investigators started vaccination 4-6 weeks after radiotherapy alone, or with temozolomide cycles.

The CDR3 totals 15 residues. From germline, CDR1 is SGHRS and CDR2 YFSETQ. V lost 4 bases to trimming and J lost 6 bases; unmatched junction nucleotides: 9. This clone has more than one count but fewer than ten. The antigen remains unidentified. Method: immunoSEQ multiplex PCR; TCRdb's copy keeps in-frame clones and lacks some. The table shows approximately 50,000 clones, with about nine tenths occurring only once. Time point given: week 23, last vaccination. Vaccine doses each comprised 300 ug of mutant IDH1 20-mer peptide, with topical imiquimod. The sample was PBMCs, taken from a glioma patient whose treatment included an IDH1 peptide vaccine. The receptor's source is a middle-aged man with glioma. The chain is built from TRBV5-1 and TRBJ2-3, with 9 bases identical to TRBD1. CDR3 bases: TGCGCCAGCAGCATCACAGGGGGCATAGGGGATACGCAGTATTTT. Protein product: CASSITGGIGDTQYF.